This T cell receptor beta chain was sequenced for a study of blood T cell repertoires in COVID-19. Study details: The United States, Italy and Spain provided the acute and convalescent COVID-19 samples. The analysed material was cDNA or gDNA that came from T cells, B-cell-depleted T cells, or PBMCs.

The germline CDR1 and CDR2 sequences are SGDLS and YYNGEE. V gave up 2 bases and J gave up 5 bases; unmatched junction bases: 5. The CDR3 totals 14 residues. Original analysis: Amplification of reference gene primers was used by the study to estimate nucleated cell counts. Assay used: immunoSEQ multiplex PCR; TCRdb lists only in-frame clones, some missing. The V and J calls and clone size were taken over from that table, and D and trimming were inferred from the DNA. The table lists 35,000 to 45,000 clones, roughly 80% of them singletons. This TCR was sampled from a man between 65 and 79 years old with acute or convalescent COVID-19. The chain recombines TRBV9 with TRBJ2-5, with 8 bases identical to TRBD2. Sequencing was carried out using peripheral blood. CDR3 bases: TGTGCCAGCAGCGTGACTAGCGTAGGGGAGACCCAGTACTTC. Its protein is CASSVTSVGETQYF.